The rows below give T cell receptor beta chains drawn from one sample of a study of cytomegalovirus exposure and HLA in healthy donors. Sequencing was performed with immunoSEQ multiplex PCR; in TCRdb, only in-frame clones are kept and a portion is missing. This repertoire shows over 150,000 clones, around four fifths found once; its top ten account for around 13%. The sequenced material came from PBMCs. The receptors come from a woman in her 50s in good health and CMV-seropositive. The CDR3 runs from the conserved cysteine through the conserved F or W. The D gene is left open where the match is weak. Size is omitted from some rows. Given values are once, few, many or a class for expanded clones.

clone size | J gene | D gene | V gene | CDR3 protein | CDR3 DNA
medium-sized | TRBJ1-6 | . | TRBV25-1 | CASLAPHSPLHF | TGTGCCAGCTTGGCCCCTCATTCACCCCTCCACTTT
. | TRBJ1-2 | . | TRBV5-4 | CASSLEGGRGFGYTF | TGTGCCAGCAGCTTGGAGGGGGGGCGCGGGTTTGGCTACACCTTC
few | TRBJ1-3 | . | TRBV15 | CATSRDTRQVGNTIYF | TGTGCCACCAGCAGAGACACCCGACAAGTAGGAAACACCATATATTTT
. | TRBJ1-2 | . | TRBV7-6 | CASSLALQNGYTF | TGTGCCAGCAGCTTAGCGCTACAGAATGGCTACACCTTC
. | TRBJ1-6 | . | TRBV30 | CAWSEGGAYSPLHF | TGTGCCTGGAGTGAGGGGGGGGCATATTCACCCCTCCACTTT
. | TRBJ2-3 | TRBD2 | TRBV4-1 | CASSQEASGSTDTQYF | TGCGCCAGCAGCCAAGAAGCTAGCGGGAGCACAGATACGCAGTATTTT
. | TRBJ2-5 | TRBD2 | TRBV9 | CASSVDSSGGQETQYF | TGTGCCAGCAGCGTAGACAGTAGCGGGGGCCAAGAGACCCAGTACTTC
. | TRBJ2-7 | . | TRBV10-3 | CAISEAKSSYEQYF | TGTGCCATCAGTGAGGCTAAGAGCTCCTACGAGCAGTACTTC
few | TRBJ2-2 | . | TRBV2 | CATGQSYTGELFF | TGTGCCACCGGACAGAGTTACACCGGGGAGCTGTTTTTT
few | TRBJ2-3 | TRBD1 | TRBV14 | CASSQNRGLSTDTQYF | TGTGCCAGCAGCCAGAACAGGGGGCTGAGCACAGATACGCAGTATTTT
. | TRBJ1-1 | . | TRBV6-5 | CASRPRLATEAFF | TGTGCCAGCAGGCCAAGACTCGCCACTGAAGCTTTCTTT
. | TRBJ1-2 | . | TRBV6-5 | CASSYSRRGQNYGYTF | TGTGCCAGCAGTTACTCTCGAAGGGGTCAAAACTATGGCTACACCTTC
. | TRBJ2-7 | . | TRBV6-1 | CASSYDRQSYEQYF | TGTGCCAGCAGTTATGACAGGCAATCCTACGAGCAGTACTTC
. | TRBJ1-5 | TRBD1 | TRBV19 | CASSLQGVSNQPQHF | TGTGCCAGTAGTTTACAGGGGGTTAGCAATCAGCCCCAGCATTTT
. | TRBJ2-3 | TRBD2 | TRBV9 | CASSSRLAGADTQYF | TGTGCCAGCAGCTCCCGACTAGCGGGGGCAGATACGCAGTATTTT
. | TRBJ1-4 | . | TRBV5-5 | CASSRLKDEKLFF | TGTGCCAGCAGCCGACTCAAGGATGAAAAACTGTTTTTT
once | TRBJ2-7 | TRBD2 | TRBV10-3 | CAISDLLATGEQYF | TGTGCCATCAGTGACTTACTAGCGACTGGCGAGCAGTACTTC
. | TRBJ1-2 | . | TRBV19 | CASSMAGFPDGYTF | TGTGCCAGTAGTATGGCGGGGTTCCCGGATGGCTACACCTTC
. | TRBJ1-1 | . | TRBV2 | CASSEYGQVTNTEAFF | TGTGCCAGCAGTGAATACGGCCAGGTTACGAACACTGAAGCTTTCTTT
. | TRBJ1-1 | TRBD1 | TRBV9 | CASSVDPPGQMNTEAFF | TGTGCCAGCAGCGTCGATCCACCGGGACAGATGAACACTGAAGCTTTCTTT
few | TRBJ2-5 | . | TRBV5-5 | CASSRPQETQYF | TGTGCCAGTTCCAGGCCGCAAGAGACCCAGTACTTC
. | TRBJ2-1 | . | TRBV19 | CASSEIDSDNEQFF | TGTGCCAGTAGTGAAATAGACAGTGACAATGAGCAGTTCTTC
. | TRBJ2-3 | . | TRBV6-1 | CASSEAPAGPQYF | TGTGCCAGCAGTGAAGCTCCCGCGGGCCCGCAGTATTTT
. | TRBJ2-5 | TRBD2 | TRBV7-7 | CASSPGAGGPETQYF | TGTGCCAGCAGCCCAGGTGCGGGGGGGCCCGAGACCCAGTACTTC
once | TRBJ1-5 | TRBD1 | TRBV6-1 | CASMRQGAISQPQHF | TGTGCCAGCATGCGCCAGGGGGCGATTAGTCAGCCCCAGCATTTT
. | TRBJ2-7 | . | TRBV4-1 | CASSQAARADYEQYF | TGCGCCAGCAGCCAGGCCGCCAGGGCAGACTACGAGCAGTACTTC
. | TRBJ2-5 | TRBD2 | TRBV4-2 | CASSQGLAGASNQETQYF | TGTGCCAGCAGCCAGGGACTAGCGGGGGCCAGTAACCAAGAGACCCAGTACTTC
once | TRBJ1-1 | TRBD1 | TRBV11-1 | CASSPTGVRTEAFF | TGTGCCAGCAGTCCGACAGGGGTTCGGACTGAAGCTTTCTTT
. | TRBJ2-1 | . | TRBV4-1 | CASSQGYGDNEQFF | TGCGCCAGCAGCCAAGGGTATGGAGACAATGAGCAGTTCTTC
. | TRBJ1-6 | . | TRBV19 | CASSASNFGSSYNSPLHF | TGTGCCAGTAGTGCCTCAAATTTTGGGAGCTCCTATAATTCACCCCTCCACTTT
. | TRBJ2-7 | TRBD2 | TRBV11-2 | CASSLGGTSGASYEQYF | TGTGCCAGCAGCTTGGGCGGGACTAGCGGGGCCTCCTACGAGCAGTACTTC
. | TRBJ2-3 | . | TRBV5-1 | CASSLPSPPTDTQYF | TGCGCCAGCAGCTTGCCTAGCCCCCCCACAGATACGCAGTATTTT
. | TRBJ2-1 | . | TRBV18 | CASSPRLGHPSNEQFF | TGTGCCAGCTCACCACGGTTGGGACACCCAAGTAATGAGCAGTTCTTC
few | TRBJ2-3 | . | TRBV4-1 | CASSLRGAGDTQYF | TGCGCCAGCAGCCTCCGGGGGGCAGGGGATACGCAGTATTTT
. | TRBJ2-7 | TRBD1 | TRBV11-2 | CASSPSGQGYEQYF | TGTGCCAGCAGCCCCTCAGGACAGGGTTACGAGCAGTACTTC
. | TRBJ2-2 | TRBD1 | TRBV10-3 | CAISNPGQGTGELFF | TGTGCCATCAGTAACCCGGGACAGGGTACCGGGGAGCTGTTTTTT
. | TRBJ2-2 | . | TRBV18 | CASSPRAAFTGELFF | TGTGCCAGCTCACCACGGGCAGCATTCACCGGGGAGCTGTTTTTT
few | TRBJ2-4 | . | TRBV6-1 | CASSGESAPHFIQYF | TGTGCCAGCAGCGGGGAAAGCGCCCCGCATTTTATTCAGTACTTC
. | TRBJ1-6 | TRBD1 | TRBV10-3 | CAISESRTGTDSPLHF | TGTGCCATCAGTGAGTCAAGGACAGGGACGGATTCACCCCTCCACTTT
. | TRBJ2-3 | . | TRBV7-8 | CASSLGRPPTDTQYF | TGTGCCAGCAGCTTAGGGAGGCCCCCCACAGATACGCAGTATTTT
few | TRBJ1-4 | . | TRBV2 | CASSGRGGGEKLFF | TGTGCCAGCAGTGGCAGGGGTGGGGGTGAAAAACTGTTTTTT
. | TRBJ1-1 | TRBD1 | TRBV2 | CASSERPGGVAWEAFF | TGTGCCAGCAGTGAGAGACCAGGGGGCGTTGCGTGGGAAGCTTTCTTT
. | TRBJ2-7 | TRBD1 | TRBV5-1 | CASSRDRVDEQYF | TGCGCCAGCAGCAGGGACAGGGTTGACGAGCAGTACTTC
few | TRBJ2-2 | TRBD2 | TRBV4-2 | CASSSPRLTSGSNTGELFF | TGTGCCAGCAGCTCCCCTAGGCTGACTAGCGGGAGCAACACCGGGGAGCTGTTTTTT
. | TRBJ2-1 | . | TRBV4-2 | CASSQSASSYNEQFF | TGTGCCAGCAGCCAAAGCGCGAGCTCCTACAATGAGCAGTTCTTC
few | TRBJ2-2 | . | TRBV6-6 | CASSSQGSGTGELFF | TGTGCCAGCAGTTCCCAGGGGTCGGGCACCGGGGAGCTGTTTTTT
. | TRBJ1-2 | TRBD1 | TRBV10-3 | CAGRDRLVYTF | TGTGCCGGCCGGGACAGGCTCGTCTACACCTTC
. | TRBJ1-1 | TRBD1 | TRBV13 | CASIVARTGSTEAFF | TGTGCCAGCATCGTAGCACGGACAGGGAGCACTGAAGCTTTCTTT
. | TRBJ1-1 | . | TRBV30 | CAWSGGARDTEAFF | TGTGCCTGGAGCGGGGGGGCTAGGGACACTGAAGCTTTCTTT
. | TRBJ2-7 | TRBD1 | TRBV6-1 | CASRSGTGDYEQYF | TGTGCCAGCAGGTCCGGGACAGGGGACTACGAGCAGTACTTC